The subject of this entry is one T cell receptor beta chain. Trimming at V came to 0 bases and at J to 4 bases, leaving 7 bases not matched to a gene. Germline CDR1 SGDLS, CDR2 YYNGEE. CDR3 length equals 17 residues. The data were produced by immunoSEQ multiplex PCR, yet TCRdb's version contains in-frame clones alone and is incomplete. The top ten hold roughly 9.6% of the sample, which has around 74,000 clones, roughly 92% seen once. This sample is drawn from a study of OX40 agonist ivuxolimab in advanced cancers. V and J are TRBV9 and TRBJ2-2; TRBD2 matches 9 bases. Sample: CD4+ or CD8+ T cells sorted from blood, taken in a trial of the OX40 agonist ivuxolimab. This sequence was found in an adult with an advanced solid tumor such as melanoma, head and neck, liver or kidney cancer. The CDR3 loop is CASSVGTALAGTGELFF. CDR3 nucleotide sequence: TGTGCCAGCAGCGTAGGGACCGCACTAGCGGGCACCGGGGAGCTGTTTTTT.